Following are 10 T cell receptor beta chains from one sample sequenced in a study of human thymus T cells. Only in-frame clones appear in the TCRdb table, and some are missing; sequencing was by immunoSEQ multiplex PCR. The sample yields more than 45,000 clones, nearly 95% seen once. The sample consisted of blood. Receptors were obtained from a boy in the first two years of life with a congenital heart defect but otherwise immunologically healthy.

The chain couples TRBV18 to TRBJ1-3; unclear D gene. Trimming shortened V by 2 bases and J by 3 bases, and 5 bases separated the two germline ends. Germline V gives CDR1 KGHSH, CDR2 LQKENI. This CDR3 contains 13 residues. The CDR3 loop is CASSPGYGNTIYF. CDR3 bases: TGTGCCAGCTCACCAGGGTATGGAAACACCATATATTTT.

The rearrangement joins TRBV13 to TRBJ2-3, with TRBD2 matching over 9 bases. CDR1 is PRHDT, CDR2 FYEKMQ, per germline (reference sequence). The CDR3 covers 16 residues. The V segment lost 3 bases and the J segment 5 bases; nucleotides outside the gene matches: 9. CDR3 sequence reads: CASSFKRGAVGDTQYF. Written as DNA, the CDR3 is TGTGCCAGCAGCTTTAAGCGGGGGGCCGTGGGAGATACGCAGTATTTT.

The rearrangement links TRBV10-3 to TRBJ2-4, with 11 bases aligning to TRBD1. The germline CDR1 and CDR2 sequences are ENHRY and SYGVKD. Germline trimming cut 3 bases from V and 1 base from J; bases unmatched to any gene: 2. The CDR3 extends over 16 amino acids. Written as DNA, the CDR3 is TGTGCCATCAGTGAAGGGACAGGGGGGGCCAAAAACATTCAGTACTTC. Translation gives CAISEGTGGAKNIQYF.

This clone has only one observation. The V call is TRBV6-1, the J call TRBJ1-5; the match to TRBD1 covers 8 bases. The CDR3 is 15 residues long. CDR1 is MNHNS, CDR2 SASEGT, per germline. Losses at the gene ends were 1 base for V and 8 bases for J; bases not matched to a gene: 7. The CDR3 protein is CASSEGTGRGEPQHF. For the CDR3, the DNA is TGTGCCAGCAGTGAAGGGACAGGGAGGGGAGAGCCCCAGCATTTT.

V is TRBV7-2 and J is TRBJ1-5; D gene ambiguous. The CDR3 totals 13 residues. From germline, CDR1 is SGHTA and CDR2 FQGNSA. Trimming took 1 base from V and 6 from J, leaving 7 bases between them. The CDR3 DNA reads TGTGCCAGCAGCTTAGAGGGATTTCAGCCCCAGCATTTT. It yields the protein CASSLEGFQPQHF.

This chain uses TRBV7-9 with TRBJ2-5; perhaps TRBD2 as D (5 bases). CDR1 SEHNR and CDR2 FQNEAQ come from the germline V gene (reference sequence). The CDR3 is made up of 14 amino acids. V was pared by 0 bases and J by 1 base, with 6 bases between. The CDR3 region has the DNA TGTGCCAGCAGCTTAGCCGGGGTCCAAGAGACCCAGTACTTC. Its translation is CASSLAGVQETQYF.

V is TRBV5-8 and J is TRBJ1-2; D possibly corresponds to TRBD1 (5 bases). CDR1 is SGHTS and CDR2 is YDEGEE in the germline V gene. V lost 2 bases, J lost 6 bases, and 14 bases lay in between. The CDR3 runs 14 residues. The CDR3 reads CASSFAGKVNGYTF. CDR3 sequence (DNA): TGTGCCAGCAGCTTCGCAGGGAAGGTAAATGGCTACACCTTC.

The chain recombines TRBV9 with TRBJ2-7, with D perhaps matching TRBD2 (6 bases). Trimming took 4 bases from V and 0 from J, leaving 14 bases between them. CDR1 is SGDLS, CDR2 YYNGEE, per germline. CDR3 length equals 15 residues. CDR3 coding DNA: TGTGCCAGCAGCCCTAGGGACGGGAGCTCCTACGAGCAGTACTTC. Translating it yields CASSPRDGSSYEQYF. Using reference TRBV9 and TRBJ2-7 for the parts outside the CDR3, the full variable domain is DSGVTQTPKHLITATGQRVTLRCSPRSGDLSVYWYQQSLDQGLQFLIQYYNGEERAKGNILERFSAQQFPDLHSELNLSSLELGDSALYFCASSPRDGSSYEQYFGPGTRLTVT.

V is TRBV10-3 and J is TRBJ1-3; possible D gene TRBD1, 5 bases. The germline V and J ends were trimmed by 4 bases and 4 bases, with 11 bases remaining between them. The CDR3 spans 14 residues. Germline V gene lookup returns CDR1 ENHRY and CDR2 SYGVKD. The CDR3 DNA reads as TGTGCCATCAGTGTGGGGGAGTCAGGAAACACCATATATTTT. Its translation: CAISVGESGNTIYF.

The genes are TRBV4-3 and TRBJ1-5; unclear D gene. This CDR3 is built from 16 residues. V shed 0 bases and J shed 7 bases, with 16 bases lying between them. CDR1 and CDR2 from the germline V gene are LGHNA and YSLEER. CDR3 sequence: CASSQEGRQPWQPQHF. In DNA form, the CDR3 reads TGCGCCAGCAGCCAAGAGGGGAGGCAACCGTGGCAGCCCCAGCATTTT.